This T cell receptor (beta chain) was identified during a study of blood T cell repertoires in COVID-19. Study overall: T cells, B-cell-depleted T cells, or PBMCs supplied cDNA or gDNA.

Losses at the gene ends were 3 bases for V and 4 bases for J; bases not matched to a gene: 7. Germline V gives CDR1 MNHNS, CDR2 SASEGT. The CDR3 runs 15 residues. Data came from immunoSEQ multiplex PCR; TCRdb stores just in-frame clones and leaves some out. The data hold hundreds of thousands of clones, with about 91% observed a single time. The TCR sequence derives from a man older than 75 with acute or convalescent COVID-19. The chain has TRBV6-1 and TRBJ2-7, with 9 bases lining up with TRBD2. Sequencing was done on a sample of peripheral blood. DNA for the CDR3: TGTGCCAGCAGTGAGCGGGGGGGACCTCGGTACGAGCAGTACTTC. Residues: CASSERGGPRYEQYF.